This T cell receptor (beta chain) was documented in a study of blood T cell repertoires in COVID-19. In the study overall: Acute-phase and convalescent COVID-19 samples originated in the United States, Italy and Spain. T cells, B-cell-depleted T cells, or PBMCs provided the cDNA or gDNA that served as material.

As regards this clone: The junction departs from germline at one end; a sequencing error may be responsible.

The protocol was immunoSEQ multiplex PCR, while the TCRdb copy is restricted to in-frame clones and leaves out a portion. In the table there are about 99,000 clones, approximately 85% of which are singletons. Material for sequencing was peripheral blood. This receptor was identified in an elderly woman with active or convalescent COVID-19.

As DNA, the CDR3 is TGTGCTAGCAGCTTAGTCTCCGCAAGAGGACTAGCGGGAGGAGGGGAGACCCAGTACTTC. It translates to CASSLVSARGLAGGGETQYF. The J gene is TRBJ2-5, the V gene TRBV7-7; TRBD2 matches at 14 bases. Germline CDR1 is SSHAT and CDR2 is FNYEAQ (reference sequence). This CDR3 is built from 20 residues.